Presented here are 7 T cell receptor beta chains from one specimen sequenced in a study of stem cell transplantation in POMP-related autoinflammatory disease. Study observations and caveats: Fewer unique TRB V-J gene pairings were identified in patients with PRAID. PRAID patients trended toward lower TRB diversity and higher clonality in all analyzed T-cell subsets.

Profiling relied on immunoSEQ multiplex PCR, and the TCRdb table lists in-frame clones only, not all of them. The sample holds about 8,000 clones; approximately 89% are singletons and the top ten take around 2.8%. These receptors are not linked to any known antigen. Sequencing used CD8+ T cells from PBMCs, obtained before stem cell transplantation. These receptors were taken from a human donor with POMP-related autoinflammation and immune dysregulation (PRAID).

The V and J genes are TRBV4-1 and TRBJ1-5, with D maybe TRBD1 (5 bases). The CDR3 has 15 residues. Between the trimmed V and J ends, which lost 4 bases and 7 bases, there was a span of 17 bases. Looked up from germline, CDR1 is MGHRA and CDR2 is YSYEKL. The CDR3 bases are TGCGCCAGCAGCCGGTTAATAGGGGAGAACCAGCCCCAGCATTTT. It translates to CASSRLIGENQPQHF.

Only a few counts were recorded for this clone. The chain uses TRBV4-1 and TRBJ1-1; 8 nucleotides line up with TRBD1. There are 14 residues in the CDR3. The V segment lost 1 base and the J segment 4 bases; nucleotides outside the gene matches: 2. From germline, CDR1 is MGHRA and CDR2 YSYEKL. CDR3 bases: TGCGCCAGCAGCCAAGTACAGGGGGGCACTGAAGCTTTCTTT. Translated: CASSQVQGGTEAFF.

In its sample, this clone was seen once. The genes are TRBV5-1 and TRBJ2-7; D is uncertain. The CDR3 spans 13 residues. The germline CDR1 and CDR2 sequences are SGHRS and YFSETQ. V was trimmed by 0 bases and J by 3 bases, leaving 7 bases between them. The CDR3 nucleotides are TGCGCCAGCAGCTTGGCCCAGGACTACGAGCAGTACTTC. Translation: CASSLAQDYEQYF.

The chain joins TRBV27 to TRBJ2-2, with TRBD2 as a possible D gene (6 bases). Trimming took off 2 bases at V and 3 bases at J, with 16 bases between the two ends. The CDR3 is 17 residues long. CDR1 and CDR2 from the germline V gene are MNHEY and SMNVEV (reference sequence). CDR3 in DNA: TGTGCCAGCAGTTTAAGGGCCCTGCGGGGATACACCGGGGAGCTGTTTTTT. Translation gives CASSLRALRGYTGELFF.

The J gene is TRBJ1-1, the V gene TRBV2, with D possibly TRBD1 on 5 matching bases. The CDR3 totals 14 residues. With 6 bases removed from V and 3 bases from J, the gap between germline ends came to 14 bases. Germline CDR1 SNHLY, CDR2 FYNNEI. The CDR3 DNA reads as TGTGCCAGCAGCGTGGGGGTATTGGACACTGAAGCTTTCTTT. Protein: CASSVGVLDTEAFF.

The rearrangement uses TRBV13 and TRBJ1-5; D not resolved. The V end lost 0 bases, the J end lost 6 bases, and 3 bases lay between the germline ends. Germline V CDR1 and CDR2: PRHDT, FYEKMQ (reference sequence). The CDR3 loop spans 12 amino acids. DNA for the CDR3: TGTGCCAGCAGCTTAGGCCGTCAGCCCCAGCATTTT. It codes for CASSLGRQPQHF.

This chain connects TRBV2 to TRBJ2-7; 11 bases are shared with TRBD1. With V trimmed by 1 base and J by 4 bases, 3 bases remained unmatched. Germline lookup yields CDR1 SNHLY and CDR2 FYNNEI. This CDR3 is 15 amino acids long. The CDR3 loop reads CASSEGTGGIYEQYF. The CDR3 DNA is TGTGCCAGCAGTGAAGGGACAGGGGGCATATACGAGCAGTACTTC. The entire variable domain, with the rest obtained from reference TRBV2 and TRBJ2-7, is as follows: EPEVTQTPSHQVTQMGQEVILRCVPISNHLYFYWYRQILGQKVEFLVSFYNNEISEKSEIFDDQFSVERPDGSNFTLKIRSTKLEDSAMYFCASSEGTGGIYEQYFGPGTRLTVT.